Sequencing of this T cell receptor (beta chain) was carried out in a study of blood T cell repertoires in COVID-19. In germline, CDR1 is SGDLS, CDR2 YYNGEE. This CDR3 has 15 amino acids. The junction had 6 bases not matched to a gene; V was cut back by 4 bases and J by 6 bases. In the original processing: Estimates of nucleated cell counts were drawn from the amplification of reference gene primers. Clones were read by immunoSEQ multiplex PCR, and TCRdb kept only the in-frame ones, dropping some. The D gene and trimming were derived from the DNA, and the V and J assignments and clone size from that table. The data show 300,000 to 400,000 clones, with around 83% seen just once and about 2.7% held by the top ten.

The chain joins TRBV9 to TRBJ2-1; 11 nucleotides align to TRBD2. The sequence was obtained from a man aged 25-45 years with active or convalescent COVID-19. The sequenced material came from peripheral blood. The CDR3 loop is CASSPAGTSGNEQFF. CDR3 coding DNA: TGTGCCAGCAGCCCTGCCGGGACTAGCGGCAATGAGCAGTTCTTC.